This passage covers 9 T cell receptor beta chains from one sample sequenced in a study of blood T cell repertoires in COVID-19. The data were produced by immunoSEQ multiplex PCR, yet TCRdb's version contains in-frame clones alone and is incomplete. The data show roughly 110,000 clones, roughly four fifths seen once. Sequencing input: peripheral blood. The receptors stem from a man aged 65-85 years with acute or convalescent COVID-19.

This clone was recorded only once. The rearrangement joins TRBV24-1 to TRBJ2-3; TRBD1 matches at 7 bases. The J segment lost 0 bases and the V segment lost 4 bases, leaving 3 bases of the junction unmatched. The CDR3 is 15 residues long. Germline lookup yields CDR1 KGHDR and CDR2 SFDVKD. The CDR3 DNA sequence: TGTGCCACCAGTGAGGCAGGGGGTAGCACAGATACGCAGTATTTT. It specifies CATSEAGGSTDTQYF.

The V call is TRBV28, the J call TRBJ1-2, with 11 bases that match TRBD1. The germline V gene encodes CDR1 MDHEN and CDR2 SYDVKM. CDR3 length: 15 amino acids. V lost 8 bases and J lost 5; bases outside the gene matches: 10. DNA for the CDR3: TGTGCCAGCGGACTCGGACAGGGGGCAAGTTATGGCTACACCTTC. This codes for CASGLGQGASYGYTF.

The J gene is TRBJ2-1, the V gene TRBV10-3; TRBD1 aligns across 7 bases. The CDR3 is made up of 14 amino acids. Trimming at V came to 3 bases and at J to 6 bases, leaving 5 bases not matched to a gene. Germline V CDR1 and CDR2: ENHRY, SYGVKD. CDR3 bases: TGTGCCATCAGTGAAAGGACAGGTATCAATGAGCAGTTCTTC. This encodes CAISERTGINEQFF.

This clone has just a few counts. The CDR3 DNA is TGTGCCAGCAGTGACTTCGGGACACGTAACACTGAAGCTTTCTTT. This gives the protein CASSDFGTRNTEAFF. The chain uses TRBV2 and TRBJ1-1; tentatively, D is TRBD1 (6 bases). Trimming stripped 3 bases from V and 2 bases from J, with 13 bases between. Germline V lookup: CDR1 SNHLY, CDR2 FYNNEI. This CDR3 comprises 15 residues. Using reference TRBV2 and TRBJ1-1 for the parts outside the CDR3, the full variable domain is EPEVTQTPSHQVTQMGQEVILRCVPISNHLYFYWYRQILGQKVEFLVSFYNNEISEKSEIFDDQFSVERPDGSNFTLKIRSTKLEDSAMYFCASSDFGTRNTEAFFGQGTRLTVV.

The genes are TRBV7-2 and TRBJ2-1; the match to TRBD2 covers 8 bases. CDR3 length equals 16 residues. Germline trimming cut 1 base from V and 4 bases from J; bases unmatched to any gene: 6. Germline V gives CDR1 SGHTA, CDR2 FQGNSA. DNA of the CDR3: TGTGCCAGCAGCTTAGTAGGGCGGGGGGTTTACAATGAGCAGTTCTTC. Residues: CASSLVGRGVYNEQFF.

The chain joins TRBV28 to TRBJ1-6; D not resolved. Germline assignment: CDR1 MDHEN and CDR2 SYDVKM. V was pared by 3 bases and J by 14 bases, with 17 bases between. The CDR3 is 14 residues long. CDR3 bases: TGTGCCAGCAGTTTGCTGTTGATTCAGGAATCCCTCCACTTT. Encoded protein: CASSLLLIQESLHF.

This chain joins TRBV5-4 and TRBJ2-6; D is unresolved. This CDR3 has 16 residues. Trimming shortened V by 0 bases and J by 1 base, and 8 bases separated the two germline ends. Per germline, CDR1 SGHNT and CDR2 YYREEE (reference sequence). This CDR3 reads CASSLGSLSGANVLTF. CDR3 DNA sequence: TGTGCCAGCAGCTTGGGTAGCTTATCTGGGGCCAACGTCCTGACTTTC.

This chain uses TRBV10-3 with TRBJ1-4; weak D call: TRBD1 (5 bases). Germline values: CDR1 ENHRY, CDR2 SYGVKD. Deletions cut 8 bases from V and 8 bases from J, with 12 bases between. The CDR3 has 12 amino acids. The CDR3 DNA follows: TGTGCCATCGCAGGGTCAAGGGAAAAACTGTTTTTT. This gives the protein CAIAGSREKLFF.

The chain carries TRBV18 and TRBJ1-2, with a possible D match to TRBD1 (6 bases). CDR3 length equals 12 residues. CDR1 is KGHSH, CDR2 LQKENI, per germline. V was pared by 6 bases and J by 4 bases, with 9 bases between. The CDR3 reads CASSDSLYGYTF. In nucleotides, the CDR3 is TGTGCCAGCTCGGACAGCCTCTATGGCTACACCTTC.